The table lists the clone carrying this T cell receptor (beta chain) with a few counts. What it binds is unknown. This sample was included in a study of shared clonotypes between healthy human individuals. The germline V gene has CDR1 SNHLY and CDR2 FYNNEI. The CDR3 length is 14 residues. V was clipped by 3 bases and J by 2 bases, with 9 bases between them. As handled by the study authors: From ImmunoSEQ came sequences covering only the junction and carrying no quality scores, so filtering differed. The protocol was immunoSEQ multiplex PCR, while the TCRdb copy is restricted to in-frame clones and leaves out a portion. V and J calls and clone size follow that table, whereas D and trimming were derived from the DNA. The sample has some 200,000 clones; just over 65% are singletons. The study's findings and limits: What limited the represented genetic and exposure-history diversity was the small number of donors.

This receptor was obtained from a man aged 30 to 45 in good health. This rearrangement joins TRBV2 to TRBJ2-3, with D hard to call. Sequencing was done on a sample of memory CD4+ T cells sorted from blood. Subset here: CD45RA-negative fraction. The CDR3 loop reads CASSEASSTDTQYF. Written as DNA, the CDR3 is TGTGCCAGCAGTGAGGCTAGTTCCACAGATACGCAGTATTTT.